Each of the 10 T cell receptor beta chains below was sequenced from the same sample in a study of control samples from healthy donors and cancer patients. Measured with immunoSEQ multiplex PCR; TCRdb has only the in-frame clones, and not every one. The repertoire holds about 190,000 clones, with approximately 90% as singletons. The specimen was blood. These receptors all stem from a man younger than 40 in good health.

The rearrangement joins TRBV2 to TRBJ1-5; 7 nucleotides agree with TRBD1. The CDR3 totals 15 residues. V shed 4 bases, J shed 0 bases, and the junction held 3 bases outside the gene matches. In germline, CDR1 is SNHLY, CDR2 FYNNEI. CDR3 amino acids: CASSATGFSNQPQHF. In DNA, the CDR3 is TGTGCCAGCAGTGCGACAGGGTTTAGCAATCAGCCCCAGCATTTT.

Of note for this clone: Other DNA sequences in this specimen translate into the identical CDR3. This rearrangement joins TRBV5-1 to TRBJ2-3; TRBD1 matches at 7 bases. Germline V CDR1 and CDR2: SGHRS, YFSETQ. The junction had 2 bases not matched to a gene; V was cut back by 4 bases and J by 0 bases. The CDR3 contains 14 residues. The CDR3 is CASSRDSSTDTQYF. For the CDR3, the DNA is TGCGCCAGCAGCCGGGACAGTAGCACAGATACGCAGTATTTT.

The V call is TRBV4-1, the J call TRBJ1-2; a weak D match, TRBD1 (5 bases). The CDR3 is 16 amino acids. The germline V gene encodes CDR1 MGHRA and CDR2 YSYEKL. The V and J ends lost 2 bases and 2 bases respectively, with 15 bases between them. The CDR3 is CASSQSLNKGNYGYTF. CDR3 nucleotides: TGCGCCAGCAGCCAATCACTAAACAAGGGGAACTATGGCTACACCTTC.

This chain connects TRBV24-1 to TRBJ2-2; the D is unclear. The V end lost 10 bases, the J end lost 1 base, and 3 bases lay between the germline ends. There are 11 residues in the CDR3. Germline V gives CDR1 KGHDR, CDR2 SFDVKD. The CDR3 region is CATRNTGELFF. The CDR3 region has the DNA TGTGCCACACGGAACACCGGGGAGCTGTTTTTT.

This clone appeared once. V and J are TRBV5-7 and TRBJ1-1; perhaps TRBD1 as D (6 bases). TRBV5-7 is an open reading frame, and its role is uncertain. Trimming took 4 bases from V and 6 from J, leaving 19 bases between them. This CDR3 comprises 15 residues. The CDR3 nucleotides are TGTGCCAGCAGCCTGATGGCCTGGGGGGGCTCTGAAGCTTTCTTT. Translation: CASSLMAWGGSEAFF.

CDR3 sequence (DNA): TGTGCCAGCTCACGAGGACAGGAGAACTATGGCTACACCTTC. Translating it yields CASSRGQENYGYTF. The V and J genes are TRBV18 and TRBJ1-2; 7 bases agree with TRBD1. The CDR3 is 14 amino acids. Trimming took 4 bases from V and 2 from J; bases not matched to a gene: 4. The germline gives CDR1 KGHSH, CDR2 LQKENI.

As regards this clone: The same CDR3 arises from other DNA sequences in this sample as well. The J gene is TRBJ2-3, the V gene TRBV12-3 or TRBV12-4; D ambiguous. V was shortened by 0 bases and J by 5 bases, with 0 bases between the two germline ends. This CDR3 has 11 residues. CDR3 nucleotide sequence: TGTGCCAGCAGTTTAGCAGATACGCAGTATTTT. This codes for CASSLADTQYF.

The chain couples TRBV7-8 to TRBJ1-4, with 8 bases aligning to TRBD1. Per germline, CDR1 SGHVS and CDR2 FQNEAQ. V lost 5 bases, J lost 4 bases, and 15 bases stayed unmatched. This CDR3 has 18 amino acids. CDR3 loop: CASSHPVGQGWFNEKLFF. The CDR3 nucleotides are TGTGCCAGCAGCCACCCGGTTGGACAGGGTTGGTTTAATGAAAAACTGTTTTTT.

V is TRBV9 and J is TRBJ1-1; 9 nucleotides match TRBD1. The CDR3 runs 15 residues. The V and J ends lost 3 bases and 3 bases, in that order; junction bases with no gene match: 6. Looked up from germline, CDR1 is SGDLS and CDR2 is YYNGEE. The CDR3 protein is CASSAGTGTYTEAFF. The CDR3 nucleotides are TGTGCCAGCAGCGCCGGGACAGGGACATACACTGAAGCTTTCTTT. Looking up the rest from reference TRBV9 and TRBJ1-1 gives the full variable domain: DSGVTQTPKHLITATGQRVTLRCSPRSGDLSVYWYQQSLDQGLQFLIQYYNGEERAKGNILERFSAQQFPDLHSELNLSSLELGDSALYFCASSAGTGTYTEAFFGQGTRLTVV.

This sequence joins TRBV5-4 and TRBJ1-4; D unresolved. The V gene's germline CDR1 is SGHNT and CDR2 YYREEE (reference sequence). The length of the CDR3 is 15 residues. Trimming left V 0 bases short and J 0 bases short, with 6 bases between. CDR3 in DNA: TGTGCCAGCAGCTTGGAGGCTGCAACTAATGAAAAACTGTTTTTT. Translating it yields CASSLEAATNEKLFF. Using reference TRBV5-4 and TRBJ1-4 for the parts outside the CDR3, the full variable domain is ETGVTQSPTHLIKTRGQQVTLRCSSQSGHNTVSWYQQALGQGPQFIFQYYREEENGRGNFPPRFSGLQFPNYSSELNVNALELDDSALYLCASSLEAATNEKLFFGSGTQLSVL.